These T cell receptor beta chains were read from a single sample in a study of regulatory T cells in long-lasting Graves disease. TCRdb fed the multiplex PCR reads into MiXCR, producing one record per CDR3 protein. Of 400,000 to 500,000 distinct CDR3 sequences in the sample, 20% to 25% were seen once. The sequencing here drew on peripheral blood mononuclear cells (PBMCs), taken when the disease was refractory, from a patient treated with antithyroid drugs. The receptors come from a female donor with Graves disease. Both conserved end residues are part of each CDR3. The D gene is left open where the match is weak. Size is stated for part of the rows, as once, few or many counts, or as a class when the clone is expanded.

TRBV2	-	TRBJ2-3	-	TGTGCCAGCAGTGAAGGGGCGGCCCCAGGCACAGATACGCAGTATTTT	CASSEGAAPGTDTQYF
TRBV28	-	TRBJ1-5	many	TGTGCCAGCAGTTTCCTGAGGAGAGATAGCAATCAGCCCCAGCATTTT	CASSFLRRDSNQPQHF
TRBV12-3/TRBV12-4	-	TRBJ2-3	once	TGTGCCAGCAGTTTGTATTCGAGGTGGCGACAGGCGTCCACAGATACGCAGTATTTT	CASSLYSRWRQASTDTQYF
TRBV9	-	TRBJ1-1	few	TGTGCCAGCAGCGCCAACTCGGGAGCAACTAAAGCTTTCTTT	CASSANSGATKAFF
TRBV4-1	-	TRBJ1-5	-	TGCGCCAGCAGCCAAGATCAAACTTATAGCAATCAGCCCCAGCATTTT	CASSQDQTYSNQPQHF
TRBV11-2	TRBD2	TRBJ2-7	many	TGTGCCAGCAGAGGGCGGGAGTGGGAGCAGTACTTC	CASRGREWEQYF
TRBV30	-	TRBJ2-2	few	TGTGCCTGGATCCTCTCGGACAGCCTTAACACCGGGGAGCTGTTTTTT	CAWILSDSLNTGELFF
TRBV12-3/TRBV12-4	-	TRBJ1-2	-	TGTGCCAGCAGCCCCCCCGACCCTTATGGCTACACCTTC	CASSPPDPYGYTF
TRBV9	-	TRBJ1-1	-	TGTGCCAGCAGCGTAGGTCCGGGGGAAAACACTGAAGCTTTCTTT	CASSVGPGENTEAFF
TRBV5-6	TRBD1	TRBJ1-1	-	TGTGCCAGCAGCTCACAGGGGGCGTACTCTGAAGCTTTCTTT	CASSSQGAYSEAFF
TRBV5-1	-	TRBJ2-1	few	TGCGCCAGCAGCTTGGACCCGACGTCCTACAATGAGCAGTTCTTC	CASSLDPTSYNEQFF
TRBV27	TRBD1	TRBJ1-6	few	TGTGCCAGCAGTCCCCGCTCAGGGGGGATTGTTTCACCCCTCCACTTT	CASSPRSGGIVSPLHF
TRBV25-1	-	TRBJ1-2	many	TGTGCCAGCAGTGAACAGGGAACTCCCTCCTATGGCTACACCTTC	CASSEQGTPSYGYTF
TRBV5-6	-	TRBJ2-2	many	TGTGCCAGCAGCTTGGGAACCACCGGGGAGCTGTTTTTT	CASSLGTTGELFF
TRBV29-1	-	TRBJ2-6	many	TGCAGCGCTCGGGCCTCTGGGGCCAACGTCCTGACTTTC	CSARASGANVLTF
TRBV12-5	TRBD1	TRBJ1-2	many	TGTGCTAGTGGTTTCTACACCGGGACAGGGTTTGGCTATGGCTACACCTTC	CASGFYTGTGFGYGYTF
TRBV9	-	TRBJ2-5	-	TGTGCCAGCAGCGGACACAGATCCTCACAAGAGACCCAGTACTTC	CASSGHRSSQETQYF
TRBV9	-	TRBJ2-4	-	TGTGCCAGCAGCGTAGGAGCGGAACTAGCCAAAAACATTCAGTACTTC	CASSVGAELAKNIQYF
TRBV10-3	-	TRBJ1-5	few	TGTGCCATCAGGGGACAACCCGGGCGCAGGTTTGTTGGCAATCAGCCCCAGCATTTT	CAIRGQPGRRFVGNQPQHF
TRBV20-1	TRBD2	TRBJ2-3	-	TGCAGTGCTAGTAGCAGCGGGAGTGAAGATACGCAGTATTTT	CSASSSGSEDTQYF
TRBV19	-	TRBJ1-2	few	TGTGCCAGTAACCATGGGGGGTATAACTATGGCTACACCTTC	CASNHGGYNYGYTF
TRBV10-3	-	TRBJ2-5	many	TGTGCCATCAGGGGTGGGGGTCCCCGGGCTCAAGAGACCCAGTACTTC	CAIRGGGPRAQETQYF
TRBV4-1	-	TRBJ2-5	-	TGCGCCAGCAGCCAAGATTCGGTGCGAGAGACCCAGTACTTC	CASSQDSVRETQYF
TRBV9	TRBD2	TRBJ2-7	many	TGTGCCAGCAGCGTCGGAGCGGGAGGGTCGTACGAGCAGTACTTC	CASSVGAGGSYEQYF
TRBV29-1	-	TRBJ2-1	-	TGCAGCGTTGTTATCTACAATGAGCAGTTCTTC	CSVVIYNEQFF
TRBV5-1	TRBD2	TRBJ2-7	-	TGCGCCAGCAGCCCCGCACTAGCGGGACACTCCTACGAGCAGTACTTC	CASSPALAGHSYEQYF
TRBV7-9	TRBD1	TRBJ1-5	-	TGTGCCAGCAGCCCACAGGGGGTAGAAAGCAATCAGCCCCAGCATTTT	CASSPQGVESNQPQHF
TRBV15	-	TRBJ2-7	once	TGTGCCACCAGCAGAGATCAACTAGCTCTCGACTACGAGCAGTACTTC	CATSRDQLALDYEQYF
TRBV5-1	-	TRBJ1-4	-	TGCGCCAGCAGCTTAGACAGTCTAAATGAAAAACTGTTTTTT	CASSLDSLNEKLFF
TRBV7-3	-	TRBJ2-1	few	TGTGCCAGCAGCTACGGCGGGGCCGCCTACAATGAGCAGTTCTTC	CASSYGGAAYNEQFF
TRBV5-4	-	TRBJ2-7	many	TGTGCCAGCAGCTTGGGAGTAGCGAACTCCTACGAGCAGTACTTC	CASSLGVANSYEQYF
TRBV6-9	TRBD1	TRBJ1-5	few	TGTGCCAGCAGTTACCCGGGACAGGGCAATCAGCCCCAGCATTTT	CASSYPGQGNQPQHF
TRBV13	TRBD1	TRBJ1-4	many	TGTGCCAGCAGCCAGGGGACAGTATCTGAAAAACTGTTTTTT	CASSQGTVSEKLFF
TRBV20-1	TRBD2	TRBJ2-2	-	TGCAGTGCTAGAGAGCCGGCCGGCGGGAGGGTCGGGGAGCTGTTTTTT	CSAREPAGGRVGELFF
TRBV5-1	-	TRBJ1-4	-	TGCGCCAGCAGCTCTGGACTGAATGAAAAACTGTTTTTT	CASSSGLNEKLFF
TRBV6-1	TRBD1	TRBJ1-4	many	TGTGCCACCGCGACAGGGGGCGTTGAAAAACTGTTTTTT	CATATGGVEKLFF
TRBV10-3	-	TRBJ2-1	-	TGTGCCATCAGTGAGGCGGGAAGGGTTTCCTACAATGAGCAGTTCTTC	CAISEAGRVSYNEQFF
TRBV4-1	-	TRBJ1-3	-	TGCGCCAGCAGCCAAACCCAGGGAACTGGAAACACCATATATTTT	CASSQTQGTGNTIYF
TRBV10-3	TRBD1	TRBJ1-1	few	TGTGCCATCAGAACAGGGGGCCCTGAAGCTTTCTTT	CAIRTGGPEAFF
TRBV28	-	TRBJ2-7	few	TGTGCCAGCAGAGGGACCGATAGCTCCTACGAGCAGTACTTC	CASRGTDSSYEQYF
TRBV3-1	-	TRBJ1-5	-	TGTGCCAGCAGCCAAGAATCGAGGGGGGTAAATCGGCCCCAGCATTTT	CASSQESRGVNRPQHF
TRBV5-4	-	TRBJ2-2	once	TGTGCCAGCAGACTGTCAGGGTTCGCCGGGGAGCTGTTTTTT	CASRLSGFAGELFF
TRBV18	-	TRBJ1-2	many	TGTGCCAGCTCACCATATTCCAGCTATGGCTACACCTTC	CASSPYSSYGYTF
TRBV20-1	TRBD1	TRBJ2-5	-	TGCAGTGCTAGCCCGGGACAGGGCCAAGAGACCCAGTACTTC	CSASPGQGQETQYF
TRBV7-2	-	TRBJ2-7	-	TGTGCCAGCAGCTTAGCGCACAGCCGCTCCTACGAGCAGTACTTC	CASSLAHSRSYEQYF
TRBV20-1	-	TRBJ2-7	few	TGCAGTGCTAGAGTTTATAAGGGTGTGTACGAGCAGTACTTC	CSARVYKGVYEQYF
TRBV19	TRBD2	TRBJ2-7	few	TGTGCCAGTAGATTTAGGACTAGCGGGTTCTACGAGCAGTACTTC	CASRFRTSGFYEQYF
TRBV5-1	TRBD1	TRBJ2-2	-	TGCGCCAGCAGCCCGGGGACAGGGGGCTACACCGGGGAGCTGTTTTTT	CASSPGTGGYTGELFF
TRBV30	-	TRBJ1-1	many	TGTGCCGGCAACATACAACCGGGGACTGAAGCTTTCTTT	CAGNIQPGTEAFF
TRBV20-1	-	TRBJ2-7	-	TGCAGTGTTAAGGGGGGGGAATCCTACGAGCAGTACTTC	CSVKGGESYEQYF